Listed here are 10 T cell receptor beta chains from one sample, sequenced in a study of T cell responses to AZD1222 COVID-19 vaccine. Here immunoSEQ multiplex PCR was the method, and the copy in TCRdb shows in-frame clones only, minus some. This table holds around 99,000 clones, approximately 88% found once. The sample consisted of peripheral blood, taken on day 0 of AZD1222 vaccination. The receptor set was obtained from an adult in good health.

V is TRBV19 and J is TRBJ1-2, with a weak D call TRBD1 (6 bases). CDR1 is LNHDA, CDR2 SQIVND, per germline (reference sequence). The germline V and J ends were trimmed by 4 bases and 1 base, with 22 bases remaining between them. CDR3 length equals 18 residues. CDR3: CASSNQRDTRYSNYGYTF. The CDR3 region has the DNA TGTGCCAGTAGTAATCAACGGGACACCCGCTACAGTAACTATGGCTACACCTTC.

The genes are TRBV4-1 and TRBJ1-5, with TRBD1 matching 8 bases. V shed 2 bases and J 6 bases; nucleotides not matched to a gene: 9. CDR1 MGHRA and CDR2 YSYEKL come from the germline V gene. There are 16 residues in the CDR3. Written as DNA, the CDR3 is TGCGCCAGCAGCCAAATCGGACAGGGACGCGGTCAGCCCCAGCATTTT. This codes for CASSQIGQGRGQPQHF.

The chain recombines TRBV2 with TRBJ1-4; D may be TRBD1 (6 bases). The CDR3 sequence is 13 residues long. Germline CDR1 reads SNHLY; CDR2 reads FYNNEI. Trimming removed 6 bases from V and 4 bases from J, with 9 bases in between. In DNA, the CDR3 is TGTGCCAGCAGGACAGGCCTTAATGAAAAACTGTTTTTT. Translating gives CASRTGLNEKLFF.

The chain uses TRBV27 and TRBJ2-1; no firm D call. The CDR3 is 13 amino acids. The V gene's germline CDR1 is MNHEY and CDR2 SMNVEV (reference sequence). V was clipped by 6 bases and J by 3 bases, with 9 bases between them. CDR3 coding DNA: TGTGCCAGCAGGCCCGGTATCTACAATGAGCAGTTCTTC. Its translation: CASRPGIYNEQFF.

CDR3 nucleotide sequence: TGTGCCAGCTCACCACCGGGGGCCCCCTACGAGCAGTACTTC. It translates to CASSPPGAPYEQYF. This rearrangement joins TRBV18 to TRBJ2-7, with D perhaps matching TRBD1 (6 bases). Trimming cost V 0 bases and J 2 bases, with 8 bases left between them. CDR3 length equals 14 residues. Germline CDR1 and CDR2: KGHSH and LQKENI.

The rearrangement uses TRBV9 and TRBJ1-3; D perhaps matches TRBD1 (6 bases). Germline CDR1 and CDR2: SGDLS and YYNGEE. The CDR3 loop spans 12 amino acids. V shed 4 bases and J shed 9 bases, with 11 bases lying between them. CDR3 nucleotides: TGTGCCAGCAGCTCAGGGGTGAGCACCATATATTTT. This codes for CASSSGVSTIYF.

J is TRBJ1-2 and V is TRBV28; D is perhaps TRBD1 (5 bases). The CDR3 sequence is 14 residues long. V gave up 1 base and J gave up 2 bases, with 8 bases separating them. The germline gives CDR1 MDHEN, CDR2 SYDVKM. CDR3 DNA sequence: TGTGCCAGCAGTTTATCGGGGGGGAACTATGGCTACACCTTC. This codes for CASSLSGGNYGYTF.

This chain connects TRBV7-9 to TRBJ1-2; no firm D call. Between the trimmed V and J ends, which lost 1 base and 1 base, there was a span of 7 bases. Germline V gene sequence: CDR1 SEHNR, CDR2 FQNEAQ (reference sequence). The CDR3 has 14 amino acids. The CDR3 loop reads CASSLVTHNYGYTF. For the CDR3, the DNA is TGTGCCAGCAGCTTAGTAACCCATAACTATGGCTACACCTTC.

This clone was picked up one time. V is TRBV30 and J is TRBJ2-7; 7 nucleotides agree with TRBD2. The CDR3 is 14 residues long. In germline, CDR1 is GTSNPN, CDR2 SVGIG (reference sequence). V lost 0 bases to trimming and J lost 2 bases; unmatched junction nucleotides: 4. The CDR3 region has the DNA TGTGCCTGGAGTGTAGGGGAGGGGACCTACGAGCAGTACTTC. Translating gives CAWSVGEGTYEQYF.

The V gene is TRBV7-2, the J gene TRBJ1-1; D ambiguous. The CDR3 contains 12 residues. Germline loops: CDR1 SGHTA, CDR2 FQGNSA. V shed 1 base and J shed 11 bases, with 11 bases lying between them. The DNA for the CDR3 is TGTGCCAGCAGCTTAGGGCGGGTAGCCGCTTTCTTT. Translating gives CASSLGRVAAFF.